This TCR beta chain is drawn from a study of blood T cell repertoires in COVID-19 (dated by TCRdb to 2019 to 2021). About the study as a whole: Samples from collaborators originated in the United States, Italy and Spain and spanned both the acute and convalescent phases of COVID-19. Where HLA class I and class II types were available, the types were taken from metadata supplied by the sample provider, not from assay-based typing. Sample metadata almost always included a de-identified subject ID, COVID-19 status, age in years and sex. The dataset comprised deeply sampled blood TCRbeta repertoires from subjects exposed to, actively infected with, or recovered from COVID-19. The prospective study material was composed of cDNA or gDNA derived from T cells, B-cell-depleted T cells, or PBMCs. The samples were drawn from the first 160 participants of the ongoing ImmuneRACE study and from 1,254 subjects provided by 6 global collaborators. A freely available public database, intended as a resource for researchers studying the immune response to SARS-CoV-2, is where the repertoires were released.

Collaborating institutions collected whole blood in K2EDTA tubes following their own protocols. For TCRbeta analysis, collaborators shipped samples in one of three forms: frozen whole blood, isolated PBMCs, or DNA extracted from either of those sample types. TCRbeta CDR3 regions were amplified from genomic DNA by means of the immunoSEQ Assay, a bias-controlled multiplex PCR. In the authors' own workflow: Within the assay, amplification of reference gene primers was used to estimate how many nucleated cells each sample contained. To quantify the absolute abundance of each unique TCRbeta CDR3 rearrangement, sequence reads were collapsed and filtered. Productive Simpson clonality was computed per sample as the square root of Simpson's diversity index over productive rearrangements. TCRdb stores this immuneACCESS table with in-frame sequences only. Part of the clones is absent; in the studies checked, under half of the shortfall reflects unresolved V genes, and no reason is known for the rest. That table supplies the V and J calls and clone size; D and trimming were determined from the DNA. Across this sample there are approximately 100,000 clones, with 81% seen only once. The ten largest account for over 9.5% of the sample.

As for this clone: Its target antigen remains unknown. Per-nucleotide qualities are absent, and no much larger clonotype sits a single base away. At the DNA level, this CDR3 is encoded by other sequences in the same sample as well.

The paper's findings and limits, for the study overall: How much clinical and demographic metadata was included differed by source and by participant, and the metadata was provided uncurated.

CDR3 length: 12 amino acids, cysteine to phenylalanine. CDR3 DNA only is kept here, 36 bases in frame from base 1. V sheds 3 bases and J sheds 10 bases, leaving 13 bases between their ends. CDR1 and CDR2 are drawn from the germline V gene: SGHDT, YYEEEE. The clonotype comes from a human donor in a cohort sampled during active COVID-19. Recombination joined TRBV5-6 with TRBJ1-1; tentative D gene TRBD1, with 5 bases matching. The source material was peripheral blood. The CDR3 region reads CASSYGRGGAFF. The nucleotides are TGTGCCAGCAGCTACGGTCGGGGGGGAGCTTTCTTT.